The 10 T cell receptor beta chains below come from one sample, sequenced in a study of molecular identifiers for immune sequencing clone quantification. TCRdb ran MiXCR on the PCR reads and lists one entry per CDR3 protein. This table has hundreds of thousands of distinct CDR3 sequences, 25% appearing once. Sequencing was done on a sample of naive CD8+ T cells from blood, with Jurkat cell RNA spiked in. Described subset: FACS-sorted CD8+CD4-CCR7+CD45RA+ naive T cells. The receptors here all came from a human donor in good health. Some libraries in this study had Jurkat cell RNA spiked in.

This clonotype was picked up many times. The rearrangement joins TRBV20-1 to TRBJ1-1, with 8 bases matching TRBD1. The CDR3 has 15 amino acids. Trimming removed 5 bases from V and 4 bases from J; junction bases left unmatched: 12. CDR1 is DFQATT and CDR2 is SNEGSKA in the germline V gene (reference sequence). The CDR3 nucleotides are TGCAGTGCTCTGGGCCTTCAGGGGGCGAGCACTGAAGCTTTCTTT. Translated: CSALGLQGASTEAFF.

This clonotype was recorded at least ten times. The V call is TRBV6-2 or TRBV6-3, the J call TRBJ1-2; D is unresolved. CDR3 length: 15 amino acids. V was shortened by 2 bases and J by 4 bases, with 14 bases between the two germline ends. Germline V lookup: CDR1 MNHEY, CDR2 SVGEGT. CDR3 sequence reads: CASSYGPSPFYGYTF. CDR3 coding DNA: TGTGCCAGCAGTTACGGACCCAGCCCTTTCTATGGCTACACCTTC.

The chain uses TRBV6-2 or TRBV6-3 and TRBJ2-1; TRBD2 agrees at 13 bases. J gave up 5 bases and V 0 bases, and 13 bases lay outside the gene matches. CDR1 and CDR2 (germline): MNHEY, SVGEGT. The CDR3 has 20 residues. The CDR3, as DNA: TGTGCCAGCAGTTACTCACGGACTAGCGGGAGTCAGCCCGACAACAATGAGCAGTTCTTC. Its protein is CASSYSRTSGSQPDNNEQFF.

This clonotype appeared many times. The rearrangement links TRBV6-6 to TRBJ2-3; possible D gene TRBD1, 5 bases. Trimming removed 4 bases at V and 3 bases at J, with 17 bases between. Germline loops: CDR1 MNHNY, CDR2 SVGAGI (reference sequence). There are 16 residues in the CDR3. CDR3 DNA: TGTGCCAGCAGTTGGGCTCAGGGAAGTGAGACAGATACGCAGTATTTT. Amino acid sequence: CASSWAQGSETDTQYF.

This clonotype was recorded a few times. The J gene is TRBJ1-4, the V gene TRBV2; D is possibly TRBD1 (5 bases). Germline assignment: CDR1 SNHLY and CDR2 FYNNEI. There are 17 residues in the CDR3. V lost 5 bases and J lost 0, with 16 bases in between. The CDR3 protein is CASSPFPGTATNEKLFF. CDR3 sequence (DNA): TGTGCCAGCAGTCCCTTCCCAGGGACCGCAACTAATGAAAAACTGTTTTTT. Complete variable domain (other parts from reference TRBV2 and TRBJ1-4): EPEVTQTPSHQVTQMGQEVILRCVPISNHLYFYWYRQILGQKVEFLVSFYNNEISEKSEIFDDQFSVERPDGSNFTLKIRSTKLEDSAMYFCASSPFPGTATNEKLFFGSGTQLSVL.

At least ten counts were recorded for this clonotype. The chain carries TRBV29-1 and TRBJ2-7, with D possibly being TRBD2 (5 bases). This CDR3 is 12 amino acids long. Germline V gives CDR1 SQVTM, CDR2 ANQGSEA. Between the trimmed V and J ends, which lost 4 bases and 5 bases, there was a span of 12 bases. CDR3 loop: CSVVGRRDEQYF. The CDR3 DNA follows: TGCAGCGTTGTGGGCAGGCGGGACGAGCAGTACTTC.

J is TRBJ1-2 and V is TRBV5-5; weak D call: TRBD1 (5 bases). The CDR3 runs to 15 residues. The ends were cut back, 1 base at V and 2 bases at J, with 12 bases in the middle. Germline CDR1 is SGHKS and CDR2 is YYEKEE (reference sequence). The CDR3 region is CASSLRQRFNYGYTF. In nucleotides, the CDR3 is TGTGCCAGCAGCTTGAGACAGCGTTTCAACTATGGCTACACCTTC.

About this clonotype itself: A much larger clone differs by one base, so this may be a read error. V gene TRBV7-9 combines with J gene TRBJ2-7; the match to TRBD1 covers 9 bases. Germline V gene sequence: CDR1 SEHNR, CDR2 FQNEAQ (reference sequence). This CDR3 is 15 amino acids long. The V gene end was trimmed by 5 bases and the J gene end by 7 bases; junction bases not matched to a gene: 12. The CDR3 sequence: CASSPRDRASEEQYF. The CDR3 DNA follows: TGTGCCAGCAGCCCACGGGACAGGGCTTCGGAAGAGCAGTACTTC.

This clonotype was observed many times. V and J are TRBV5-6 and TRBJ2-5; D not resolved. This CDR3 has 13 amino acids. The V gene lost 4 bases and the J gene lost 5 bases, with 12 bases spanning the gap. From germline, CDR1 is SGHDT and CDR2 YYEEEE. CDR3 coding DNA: TGTGCCAGCAGCGAAATTGGTGGGGAGACCCAGTACTTC. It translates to CASSEIGGETQYF.

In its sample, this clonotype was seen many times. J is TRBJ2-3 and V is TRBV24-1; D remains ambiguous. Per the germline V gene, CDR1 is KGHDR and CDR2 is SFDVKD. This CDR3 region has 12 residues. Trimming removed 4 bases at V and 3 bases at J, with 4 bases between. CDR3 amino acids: CATSDFTDTQYF. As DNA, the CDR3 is TGTGCCACCAGTGACTTTACAGATACGCAGTATTTT.